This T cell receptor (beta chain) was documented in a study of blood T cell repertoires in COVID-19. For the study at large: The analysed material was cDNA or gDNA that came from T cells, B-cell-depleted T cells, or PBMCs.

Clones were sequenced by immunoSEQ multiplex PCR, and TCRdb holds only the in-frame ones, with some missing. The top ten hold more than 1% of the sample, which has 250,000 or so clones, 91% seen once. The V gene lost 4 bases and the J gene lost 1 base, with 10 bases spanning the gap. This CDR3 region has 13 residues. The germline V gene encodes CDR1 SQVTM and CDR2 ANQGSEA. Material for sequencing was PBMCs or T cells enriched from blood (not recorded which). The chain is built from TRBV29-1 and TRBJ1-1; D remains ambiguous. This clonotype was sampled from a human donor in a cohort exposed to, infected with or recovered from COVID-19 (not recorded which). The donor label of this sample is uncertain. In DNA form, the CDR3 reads TGCAGCGTTGGTGGCCTTTCGAACACTGAAGCTTTCTTT. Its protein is CSVGGLSNTEAFF.